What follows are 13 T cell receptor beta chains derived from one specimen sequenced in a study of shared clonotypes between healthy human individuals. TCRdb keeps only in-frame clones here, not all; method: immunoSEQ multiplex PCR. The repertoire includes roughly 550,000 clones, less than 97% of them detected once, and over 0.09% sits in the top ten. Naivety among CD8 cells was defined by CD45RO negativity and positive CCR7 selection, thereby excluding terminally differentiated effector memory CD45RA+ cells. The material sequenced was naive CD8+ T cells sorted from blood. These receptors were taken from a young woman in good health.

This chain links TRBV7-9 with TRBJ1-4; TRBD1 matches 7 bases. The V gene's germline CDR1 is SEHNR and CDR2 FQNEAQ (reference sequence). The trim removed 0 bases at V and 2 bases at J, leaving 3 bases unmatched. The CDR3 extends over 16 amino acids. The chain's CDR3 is CASSLAAGGTNEKLFF. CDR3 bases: TGTGCCAGCAGCTTAGCGGCAGGGGGGACTAATGAAAAACTGTTTTTT.

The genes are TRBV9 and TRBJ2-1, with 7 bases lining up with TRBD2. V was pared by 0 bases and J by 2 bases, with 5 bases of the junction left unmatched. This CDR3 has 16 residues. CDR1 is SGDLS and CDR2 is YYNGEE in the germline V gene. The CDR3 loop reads CASSVDGGRTYNEQFF. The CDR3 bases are TGTGCCAGCAGCGTAGATGGCGGGAGAACCTACAATGAGCAGTTCTTC.

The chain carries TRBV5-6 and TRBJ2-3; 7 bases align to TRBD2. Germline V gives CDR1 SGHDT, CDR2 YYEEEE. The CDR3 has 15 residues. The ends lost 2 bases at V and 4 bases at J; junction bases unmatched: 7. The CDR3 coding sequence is TGTGCCAGCAGCTTTGGCGGCGGGAGCGCAGATACGCAGTATTTT. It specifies CASSFGGGSADTQYF.

CDR3 sequence (DNA): TGTGCCAGCAGCTTAGAGGGTACGGGGTTTTACGAGCAGTACTTC. Translated: CASSLEGTGFYEQYF. The chain carries TRBV11-2 and TRBJ2-7; possible D gene TRBD2, 5 bases. There are 15 residues in the CDR3. Germline V CDR1 and CDR2: SGHAT, FQNNGV. V lost 0 bases to trimming and J lost 4 bases, with 13 bases between them. Based on the CDR3 plus reference TRBV11-2 and TRBJ2-7, the full variable domain is EAGVAQSPRYKIIEKRQSVAFWCNPISGHATLYWYQQILGQGPKLLIQFQNNGVVDDSQLPKDRFSAERLKGVDSTLKIQPAKLEDSAVYLCASSLEGTGFYEQYFGPGTRLTVT.

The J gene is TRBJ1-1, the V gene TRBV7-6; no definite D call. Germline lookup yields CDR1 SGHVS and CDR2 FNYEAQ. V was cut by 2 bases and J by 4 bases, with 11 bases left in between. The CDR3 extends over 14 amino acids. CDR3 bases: TGTGCCAGCAGCTTAAAGCGGAGTTTCACTGAAGCTTTCTTT. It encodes CASSLKRSFTEAFF.

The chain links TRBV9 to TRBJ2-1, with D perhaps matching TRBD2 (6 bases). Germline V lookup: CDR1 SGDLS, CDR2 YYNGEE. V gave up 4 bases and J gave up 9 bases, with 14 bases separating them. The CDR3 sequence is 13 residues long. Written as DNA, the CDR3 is TGTGCCAGCAGCTTCCGACTAGTTAGTGAGCAGTTCTTC. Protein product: CASSFRLVSEQFF.

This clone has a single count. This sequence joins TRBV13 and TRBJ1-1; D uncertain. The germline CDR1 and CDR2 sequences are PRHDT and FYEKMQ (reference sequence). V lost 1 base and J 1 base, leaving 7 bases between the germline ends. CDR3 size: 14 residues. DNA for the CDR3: TGTGCCAGCAGCTTAGAATGGGGGAACACTGAAGCTTTCTTT. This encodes CASSLEWGNTEAFF.

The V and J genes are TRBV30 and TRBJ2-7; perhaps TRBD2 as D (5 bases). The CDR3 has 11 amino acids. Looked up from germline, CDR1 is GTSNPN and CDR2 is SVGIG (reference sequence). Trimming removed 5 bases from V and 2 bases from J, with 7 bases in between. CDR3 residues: CAWGLAYEQYF. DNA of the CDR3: TGTGCCTGGGGACTCGCCTACGAGCAGTACTTC.

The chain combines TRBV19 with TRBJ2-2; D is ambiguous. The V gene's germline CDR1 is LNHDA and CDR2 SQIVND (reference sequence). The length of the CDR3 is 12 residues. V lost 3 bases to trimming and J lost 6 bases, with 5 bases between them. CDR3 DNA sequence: TGTGCCAGTAGTATTCCCGCCGGGGAGCTGTTTTTT. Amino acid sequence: CASSIPAGELFF.

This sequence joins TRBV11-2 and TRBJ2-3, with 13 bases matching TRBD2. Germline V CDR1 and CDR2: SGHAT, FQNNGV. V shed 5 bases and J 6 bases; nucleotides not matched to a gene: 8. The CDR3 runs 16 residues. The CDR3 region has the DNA TGTGCCAGCAGCCGAGATGGACTAGCGGGAGCCGATACGCAGTATTTT. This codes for CASSRDGLAGADTQYF.

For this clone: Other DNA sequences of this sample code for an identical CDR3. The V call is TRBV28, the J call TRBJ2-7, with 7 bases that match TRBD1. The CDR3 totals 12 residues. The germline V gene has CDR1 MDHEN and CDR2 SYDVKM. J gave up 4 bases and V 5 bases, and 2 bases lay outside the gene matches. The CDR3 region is CASSGDSYEQYF. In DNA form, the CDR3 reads TGTGCCAGCAGTGGGGACAGTTACGAGCAGTACTTC. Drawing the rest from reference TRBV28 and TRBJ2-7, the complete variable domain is DVKVTQSSRYLVKRTGEKVFLECVQDMDHENMFWYRQDPGLGLRLIYFSYDVKMKEKGDIPEGYSVSREKKERFSLILESASTNQTSMYLCASSGDSYEQYFGPGTRLTVT.

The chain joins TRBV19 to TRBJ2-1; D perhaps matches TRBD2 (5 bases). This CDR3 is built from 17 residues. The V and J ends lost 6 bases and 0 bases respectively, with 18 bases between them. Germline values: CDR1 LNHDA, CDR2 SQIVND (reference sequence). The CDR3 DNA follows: TGTGCCAGTAGCCCCTATAGCGCACAGAGCTCCTACAATGAGCAGTTCTTC. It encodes CASSPYSAQSSYNEQFF.

For the CDR3, the DNA is TGTGCCAGCAGCTCGGCGACTGAAAAGACCTATGGCTACACCTTC. It is translated as CASSSATEKTYGYTF. The chain carries TRBV7-6 and TRBJ1-2, with D hard to call. This CDR3 region has 15 residues. Germline CDR1 is SGHVS and CDR2 is FNYEAQ. V dropped 4 bases and J dropped 4 bases, with 16 bases sitting between them. Together with reference TRBV7-6 and TRBJ1-2, the CDR3 gives the full variable domain: GAGVSQSPRYKVTKRGQDVALRCDPISGHVSLYWYRQALGQGPEFLTYFNYEAQQDKSGLPNDRFSAERPEGSISTLTIQRTEQRDSAMYRCASSSATEKTYGYTFGSGTRLTVV.